The 30 T cell receptor beta chains listed next were all sequenced from one sample in a study of T-cell reconstitution after alpha-beta-depleted transplantation in children. Researchers prepared the TCRbeta library using unique molecular identifiers, the study reports. From the PCR reads, TCRdb called clonotypes with MiXCR, one entry per CDR3 protein. This table has roughly 350,000 distinct CDR3 sequences, 15% to 20% appearing once. The sample was PBMCs, mostly from graft donor cells, taken 360 days after TCRalphabeta/CD19-depleted stem cell transplant. These receptor sequences come from a male patient under 10 years old who had a stem cell transplant for acute lymphoblastic leukemia, so the T cells may come from the graft donor.

V is TRBV4-1 and J is TRBJ2-7, with D possibly TRBD2 on 6 matching bases. Germline assignment: CDR1 MGHRA and CDR2 YSYEKL. The CDR3 length is 14 residues. The ends were cut back, 1 base at V and 6 bases at J, with 13 bases in the middle. The DNA of the CDR3 is TGCGCCAGCAGCCAAGGCCCCGGGAGAAGCGAGCAGTACTTC. Translated, it gives CASSQGPGRSEQYF.

The chain has TRBV20-1 and TRBJ2-1; 7 bases align to TRBD1. CDR1 and CDR2 from the germline V gene are DFQATT and SNEGSKA (reference sequence). The CDR3 contains 15 residues. With 0 bases clipped from V and 0 bases from J, the junction kept 2 bases outside the gene matches. As DNA, the CDR3 is TGCAGTGCTAGAGATCAGGGGGTCTCCTACAATGAGCAGTTCTTC. This encodes CSARDQGVSYNEQFF.

The chain combines TRBV5-6 with TRBJ2-5; 10 nucleotides match TRBD2. After removal of 2 bases from V and 3 bases from J, the junction contained 4 bases not matched to a gene. The germline gives CDR1 SGHDT, CDR2 YYEEEE. This CDR3 has 15 residues. The CDR3 here is CASSFGLAGEETQYF. The CDR3 DNA reads TGTGCCAGCAGCTTCGGGCTAGCGGGAGAAGAGACCCAGTACTTC.

This clonotype was detected a few times. The chain has TRBV14 and TRBJ2-5; possibly TRBD1 for D (5 bases). Between the trimmed V and J ends, which lost 0 bases and 1 base, there was a span of 12 bases. This CDR3 is built from 16 residues. Germline V gene data show CDR1 as SGHDN and CDR2 as FVKESK. The CDR3 loop is CASSQDLTATQETQYF. CDR3 DNA: TGTGCCAGCAGCCAAGACCTGACAGCGACCCAAGAGACCCAGTACTTC. The full variable domain, completed using reference TRBV14 and TRBJ2-5, is EAGVTQFPSHSVIEKGQTVTLRCDPISGHDNLYWYRRVMGKEIKFLLHFVKESKQDESGMPNNRFLAERTGGTYSTLKVQPAELEDSGVYFCASSQDLTATQETQYFGPGTRLLVL.

The J gene is TRBJ1-1, the V gene TRBV30; D gene uncertain. The CDR3 loop spans 12 amino acids. V was trimmed by 3 bases and J by 8 bases, leaving 13 bases between them. The V gene's germline CDR1 is GTSNPN and CDR2 SVGIG (reference sequence). Written as DNA, the CDR3 is TGTGCCTGGAGCAAGAATGGTAGGGAAGCTTTCTTT. Translation gives CAWSKNGREAFF. Drawing the rest from reference TRBV30 and TRBJ1-1, the complete variable domain is SQTIHQWPATLVQPVGSPLSLECTVEGTSNPNLYWYRQAAGRGLQLLFYSVGIGQISSEVPQNLSASRPQDRQFILSSKKLLLSDSGFYLCAWSKNGREAFFGQGTRLTVV.

This clonotype was seen at least ten times. The CDR3 sequence: CASSPTYTGELFF. The CDR3 DNA sequence: TGTGCCAGCAGTCCGACTTACACCGGGGAGCTGTTTTTT. This chain joins TRBV12-3 or TRBV12-4 and TRBJ2-2; D call uncertain. This CDR3 comprises 13 residues. V was pared by 5 bases and J by 3 bases, with 7 bases between.

This clonotype occurred a few times. CDR3 sequence: CATSRGLAGFTDTQYF. The CDR3 nucleotides read TGTGCCACCAGCAGAGGACTAGCGGGATTCACAGATACGCAGTATTTT. The V gene is TRBV15, the J gene TRBJ2-3, with 11 bases aligning to TRBD2. This CDR3 has 16 amino acids. The junction had 2 bases not matched to a gene; V was cut back by 1 base and J by 2 bases. Germline CDR1 is LNHNV and CDR2 is YYDKDF (reference sequence).

In its sample, this clonotype was seen a few times. This chain links TRBV15 with TRBJ2-1, with D possibly being TRBD2 (5 bases). This CDR3 contains 14 residues. Germline CDR1 is LNHNV and CDR2 is YYDKDF (reference sequence). Trimming pared 7 bases from V and 1 base from J, leaving 11 bases between. This chain's CDR3 is CATTQWESYNEQFF. The CDR3, as DNA: TGTGCCACCACTCAGTGGGAGTCCTACAATGAGCAGTTCTTC.

This sequence joins TRBV5-1 and TRBJ2-7; 9 bases are a match to TRBD1. Trimming cost V 4 bases and J 4 bases; bases outside gene matches: 6. This CDR3 region has 14 residues. Germline V lookup: CDR1 SGHRS, CDR2 YFSETQ. CDR3 sequence reads: CASSPVTGGYEQYF. In nucleotides, the CDR3 is TGCGCCAGCAGCCCCGTGACAGGGGGGTACGAGCAGTACTTC.

V gene TRBV7-9 combines with J gene TRBJ2-1, with D unresolved. Germline loops: CDR1 SEHNR, CDR2 FQNEAQ (reference sequence). There are 14 residues in the CDR3. Between the trimmed V and J ends, which lost 0 bases and 6 bases, there was a span of 9 bases. This chain's CDR3 is CASSLADPSNEQFF. CDR3 sequence (DNA): TGTGCCAGCAGCTTAGCGGATCCGAGCAATGAGCAGTTCTTC.

The chain combines TRBV20-1 with TRBJ2-3, with 9 bases aligning to TRBD1. Germline assignment: CDR1 DFQATT and CDR2 SNEGSKA (reference sequence). This CDR3 region has 15 residues. The J segment lost 4 bases and the V segment lost 0 bases, leaving 5 bases of the junction unmatched. The DNA for the CDR3 is TGCAGTGCTAGAGAGGGGACAGGGTGGGCAGATACGCAGTATTTT. Encoded protein: CSAREGTGWADTQYF.

The gene calls are TRBV6-5 and TRBJ2-1, with D perhaps matching TRBD2 (6 bases). Germline V gives CDR1 MNHEY, CDR2 SVGAGI. The CDR3 extends over 17 amino acids. The V gene lost 3 bases and the J gene lost 3 bases, with 18 bases spanning the gap. The CDR3 spells CASSYLGTSRLYNEQFF. The CDR3 DNA sequence: TGTGCCAGCAGTTATCTGGGAACTAGCCGCCTCTACAATGAGCAGTTCTTC.

The sample holds one count of this clonotype. This may come from a read error, since a much larger clone is one base off. The chain links TRBV5-1 to TRBJ2-3; D might be TRBD2 (6 bases). CDR3 length: 17 residues. Germline lookup yields CDR1 SGHRS and CDR2 YFSETQ. For the CDR3, the DNA is TGCGCCATCAGCTACGCCGCGGGGCTAGCAGGCACAGATACGCAGTATTTT. Its protein product is CAISYAAGLAGTDTQYF. The whole variable domain, filled in from reference TRBV5-1 and TRBJ2-3, reads KAGVTQTPRYLIKTRGQQVTLSCSPISGHRSVSWYQQTPGQGLQFLFEYFSETQRNKGNFPGRFSGRQFSNSRSEMNVSTLELGDSALYLCAISYAAGLAGTDTQYFGPGTRLTVL.

For the CDR3, the DNA is TGCGCCAGCAGCCAAGATATGATGCCAACAGGATTTGCCTACGAGCAGTACTTC. It translates to CASSQDMMPTGFAYEQYF. This rearrangement joins TRBV4-3 to TRBJ2-7; a weak D match, TRBD1 (5 bases). V was clipped by 0 bases and J by 2 bases, with 20 bases between them. This CDR3 has 18 residues. Germline V gives CDR1 LGHNA, CDR2 YSLEER.

This clonotype was picked up a small number of times. This chain joins TRBV5-1 and TRBJ2-7, with D possibly TRBD2 on 5 matching bases. In germline, CDR1 is SGHRS, CDR2 YFSETQ. This CDR3 is 16 amino acids long. Trimming removed 5 bases at V and 0 bases at J, with 18 bases between. CDR3 nucleotide sequence: TGCGCCAGCAGAACGGACTGGCTAAGGAGCTCCTACGAGCAGTACTTC. Amino acid sequence: CASRTDWLRSSYEQYF.

In this sample, this clonotype turned up a few times. The V gene is TRBV4-3, the J gene TRBJ2-5; unclear D gene. The CDR3 covers 15 residues. V lost 0 bases, J lost 2 bases, and 10 bases lay in between. Germline V gene lookup returns CDR1 LGHNA and CDR2 YSLEER. The CDR3 DNA is TGCGCCAGCAGCCAAGAGACGTGGCAGCAAGAGACCCAGTACTTC. Translated, it gives CASSQETWQQETQYF.

This clonotype was detected ten times or more. This rearrangement joins TRBV12-3 or TRBV12-4 to TRBJ2-1; no firm D call. Between the trimmed V and J ends, which lost 3 bases and 4 bases, there was a span of 4 bases. This CDR3 region has 12 residues. The chain's CDR3 is CASSFSYNEQFF. DNA for the CDR3: TGTGCCAGCAGTTTTAGTTACAATGAGCAGTTCTTC.

This rearrangement joins TRBV10-2 to TRBJ2-7; a weak D match, TRBD1 (5 bases). This CDR3 contains 15 residues. Germline V lookup: CDR1 WSHSY, CDR2 SAAADI. Trimming pared 4 bases from V and 1 base from J, leaving 14 bases between. This CDR3 is CASSVKNRTSYEQYF. DNA for the CDR3: TGCGCCAGCAGTGTTAAGAACAGGACATCCTACGAGCAGTACTTC.

This clonotype has just a few counts. The chain employs TRBV3-1 and TRBJ2-1; TRBD2 matches at 9 bases. Germline loops: CDR1 LGHDT, CDR2 YNNKEL (reference sequence). The CDR3 has 18 amino acids. The V and J ends lost 1 base and 4 bases, in that order; junction bases with no gene match: 11. The CDR3 DNA sequence: TGTGCCAGCAGCCAAGCAGGCCCCGGGCTAGCGGGATACAATGAGCAGTTCTTC. Translated, it gives CASSQAGPGLAGYNEQFF.

This clonotype was seen a few times. The genes are TRBV4-2 and TRBJ2-1, with D maybe TRBD2 (7 bases). V dropped 1 base and J dropped 5 bases, with 12 bases sitting between them. CDR1 and CDR2 from the germline V gene are LGHNA and YNFKEQ. The CDR3 has 15 residues. CDR3 nucleotide sequence: TGTGCCAGCAGCCAAGTGGGGCGGGGGCACAATGAGCAGTTCTTC. Translation gives CASSQVGRGHNEQFF.

This clonotype was counted between two and nine times. The chain has TRBV15 and TRBJ2-1; TRBD2 agrees at 7 bases. Germline assignment: CDR1 LNHNV and CDR2 YYDKDF (reference sequence). The CDR3 sequence is 14 residues long. The V segment lost 5 bases and the J segment 7 bases; nucleotides outside the gene matches: 8. The CDR3 sequence is CATSWSGTPNEQFF. The CDR3 coding sequence is TGTGCCACCAGCTGGAGCGGGACTCCGAATGAGCAGTTCTTC.

The chain carries TRBV7-2 and TRBJ2-7, with 7 bases aligning to TRBD1. The CDR3 totals 16 residues. Losses at the gene ends were 4 bases for V and 8 bases for J; bases not matched to a gene: 17. From germline, CDR1 is SGHTA and CDR2 FQGNSA. CDR3 nucleotide sequence: TGTGCCAGCAGCTCCGGGACAGCTTTTCTTCTCCCGAAGCAGTACTTC. Encoded protein: CASSSGTAFLLPKQYF.

A few counts support this clonotype. The CDR3 nucleotides read TGCGCCAGCAGCCACACAGGGGGTAATGAAAAACTGTTTTTT. Its translation is CASSHTGGNEKLFF. The rearrangement links TRBV4-1 to TRBJ1-4, with 8 nucleotides matching TRBD1. This CDR3 region has 14 residues. CDR1 is MGHRA and CDR2 is YSYEKL in the germline V gene. Trimming cost V 3 bases and J 4 bases; bases outside gene matches: 1.

This clonotype was seen repeatedly, ten times or more. This chain uses TRBV4-1 with TRBJ2-1, with 11 nucleotides matching TRBD2. The CDR3 runs to 16 residues. The J segment lost 8 bases and the V segment lost 4 bases, leaving 10 bases of the junction unmatched. CDR1 MGHRA and CDR2 YSYEKL come from the germline V gene. The CDR3 coding sequence is TGCGCCAGCAGCCTCGGTAGCGGGAGGGCCTTGGATGAGCAGTTCTTC. Translation: CASSLGSGRALDEQFF.

This clonotype was seen ten or more times. J is TRBJ1-1 and V is TRBV7-3; possibly TRBD1 for D (6 bases). Germline-derived CDR1 and CDR2 are SGHTA and FQGTGA. V was clipped by 0 bases and J by 0 bases, with 11 bases between them. This CDR3 is built from 16 residues. CDR3 nucleotide sequence: TGTGCCAGCAGCTTAACATGGACAGAAATGAACACTGAAGCTTTCTTT. Translation: CASSLTWTEMNTEAFF.

This chain connects TRBV5-1 to TRBJ2-7, with D perhaps being TRBD1 or TRBD2 (6 bases each). Germline V gene sequence: CDR1 SGHRS, CDR2 YFSETQ. V was trimmed by 2 bases and J by 5 bases, leaving 14 bases between them. There are 14 residues in the CDR3. The CDR3 is CASSLGGKFDEQYF. CDR3 nucleotides: TGCGCCAGCAGCTTAGGGGGGAAGTTCGACGAGCAGTACTTC. The full variable domain, with the rest looked up from reference TRBV5-1 and TRBJ2-7, is KAGVTQTPRYLIKTRGQQVTLSCSPISGHRSVSWYQQTPGQGLQFLFEYFSETQRNKGNFPGRFSGRQFSNSRSEMNVSTLELGDSALYLCASSLGGKFDEQYFGPGTRLTVT.

This clonotype was recorded a few times. The rearrangement links TRBV2 to TRBJ1-1, with D tentatively TRBD1 (5 bases). Germline lookup yields CDR1 SNHLY and CDR2 FYNNEI. The CDR3 is made up of 15 amino acids. Between the trimmed V and J ends, which lost 4 bases and 1 base, there was a span of 13 bases. The CDR3 loop is CASSAQGLANTEAFF. The DNA of the CDR3 is TGTGCCAGCAGTGCGCAGGGACTCGCGAACACTGAAGCTTTCTTT.

The V gene is TRBV10-3, the J gene TRBJ2-5, with 7 positions matching TRBD2. Trimming cost V 0 bases and J 2 bases; bases outside gene matches: 6. Germline CDR1 ENHRY, CDR2 SYGVKD. This CDR3 is built from 16 residues. The CDR3: CAISESGGSLQETQYF. The CDR3 bases are TGTGCCATCAGTGAGTCCGGGGGGAGCCTTCAAGAGACCCAGTACTTC.

The chain employs TRBV7-8 and TRBJ1-2; the D gene is possibly TRBD1 (5 bases). This CDR3 region has 13 residues. In germline, CDR1 is SGHVS, CDR2 FQNEAQ. V was pared by 3 bases and J by 5 bases, with 10 bases between. CDR3 sequence (DNA): TGTGCCAGCAGCTTCTCGACAGTTTATGGCTACACCTTC. Protein product: CASSFSTVYGYTF.

V is TRBV4-1 and J is TRBJ2-1, with TRBD1 as a possible D gene (6 bases). V lost 6 bases, J lost 2 bases, and 20 bases lay in between. The germline V gene encodes CDR1 MGHRA and CDR2 YSYEKL. The CDR3 sequence is 17 residues long. Here the CDR3 DNA reads TGCGCCAGCAGTAACAGGGCCGGGCACCGCGCCTACAATGAGCAGTTCTTC. This codes for CASSNRAGHRAYNEQFF.